These 32 T cell receptor beta chains were sequenced from one sample in a study of blood T cells in healthy people across ages. A J-beta primer mix and a sample-barcoded 5' primer were used in a second PCR of roughly 6 to 11 cycles. TCRdb recomputed calls from the 5' RACE reads with MiXCR, one row per CDR3 protein. The table lists roughly 570,000 distinct CDR3 sequences, 27% of them singletons. Sequencing used blood. The receptors were gathered from an older woman in good health.

This chain connects TRBV5-1 to TRBJ2-5; maybe TRBD2 (7 bases). Germline values: CDR1 SGHRS, CDR2 YFSETQ. The CDR3 is 15 amino acids. With 0 bases removed from V and 3 bases from J, the gap between germline ends came to 12 bases. The CDR3 protein is CASSLAGGAKETQYF. Written as DNA, the CDR3 is TGCGCCAGCAGCTTGGCTGGGGGGGCCAAAGAGACCCAGTACTTC.

V and J are TRBV13 and TRBJ2-1; D gene ambiguous. V lost 5 bases to trimming and J lost 5 bases, with 10 bases between them. The CDR3 has 13 residues. From germline, CDR1 is PRHDT and CDR2 FYEKMQ (reference sequence). This CDR3 reads CASSASGNNEQFF. The DNA for the CDR3 is TGTGCCAGCAGCGCCTCGGGCAACAATGAGCAGTTCTTC.

The table lists this clonotype with a few counts. The chain joins TRBV5-1 to TRBJ2-1; 12 nucleotides match TRBD2. The CDR3 totals 15 residues. V lost 4 bases, J lost 5 bases, and 4 bases stayed unmatched. Looked up from germline, CDR1 is SGHRS and CDR2 is YFSETQ. As DNA, the CDR3 is TGCGCCAGCAGCCGGACTAGCGGGGACGACAATGAGCAGTTCTTC. Residues: CASSRTSGDDNEQFF. The variable domain in full, completed from reference TRBV5-1 and TRBJ2-1, reads KAGVTQTPRYLIKTRGQQVTLSCSPISGHRSVSWYQQTPGQGLQFLFEYFSETQRNKGNFPGRFSGRQFSNSRSEMNVSTLELGDSALYLCASSRTSGDDNEQFFGPGTRLTVL.

The sample holds many counts of this clonotype. The V and J genes are TRBV5-1 and TRBJ1-1; D is unresolved. Per germline, CDR1 SGHRS and CDR2 YFSETQ. The CDR3 is 15 amino acids. Trimming left V 0 bases short and J 4 bases short, with 13 bases between. The CDR3 DNA sequence: TGCGCCAGCAGCTTGGAGGGCCCAAGCAGCACTGAAGCTTTCTTT. It yields the protein CASSLEGPSSTEAFF. Full variable domain (missing parts from reference TRBV5-1 and TRBJ1-1): KAGVTQTPRYLIKTRGQQVTLSCSPISGHRSVSWYQQTPGQGLQFLFEYFSETQRNKGNFPGRFSGRQFSNSRSEMNVSTLELGDSALYLCASSLEGPSSTEAFFGQGTRLTVV.

Only a few counts were recorded for this clonotype. The chain employs TRBV7-6 and TRBJ1-6; 8 bases are shared with TRBD1. V lost 1 base and J lost 8; bases outside the gene matches: 7. CDR3 length: 16 amino acids. CDR1 and CDR2 (germline): SGHVS, FNYEAQ. Here the CDR3 reads CASSLGRGRLDSPLHF. CDR3 DNA sequence: TGTGCCAGCAGCTTAGGCAGGGGGCGGTTGGATTCACCCCTCCACTTT.

The V and J genes are TRBV20-1 and TRBJ2-5; D is possibly TRBD1 or TRBD2 (5 bases each). The end of the DNA aligns better with TRBJ2-7, so the J call may be wrong. This CDR3 is built from 13 residues. Germline V gives CDR1 DFQATT, CDR2 SNEGSKA (reference sequence). The CDR3 region has the DNA TGCAGTGCCCAGGGCAGCGGCACCTACGAGCAGTACTTC. Translation: CSAQGSGTYEQYF.

J is TRBJ2-1 and V is TRBV12-3 or TRBV12-4; D not certain. V was cut by 6 bases and J by 13 bases, with 16 bases left in between. CDR3 length: 12 residues. For the CDR3, the DNA is TGTGCCAGCAGCCTTCTTCGCCTACCCCAGTTCTTC. Amino acid sequence: CASSLLRLPQFF.

CDR3 region: CASRRDRGASYEQYF. The CDR3 bases are TGTGCCAGCAGGCGCGACAGGGGAGCCTCCTACGAGCAGTACTTC. The J gene is TRBJ2-7, the V gene TRBV7-2; 8 nucleotides line up with TRBD1. The germline V gene has CDR1 SGHTA and CDR2 FQGNSA. The CDR3 sequence is 15 residues long. The V and J ends lost 6 bases and 0 bases, in that order; junction bases with no gene match: 7.

This sequence joins TRBV24-1 and TRBJ2-5; D gene ambiguous. CDR3 length: 12 residues. Germline V gene data show CDR1 as KGHDR and CDR2 as SFDVKD. Trimming removed 2 bases at V and 0 bases at J, with 0 bases between. The CDR3 DNA is TGTGCCACCAGTGATTACCAAGAGACCCAGTACTTC. This translates into CATSDYQETQYF.

This chain joins TRBV10-3 and TRBJ2-5; 9 bases are shared with TRBD2. CDR1 and CDR2 (germline): ENHRY, SYGVKD. Trimming at V came to 3 bases and at J to 6 bases, leaving 8 bases not matched to a gene. This CDR3 has 15 amino acids. As DNA, the CDR3 is TGTGCCATCAGTGACGCTAGCGGGGCACAGAAGACCCAGTACTTC. Protein sequence: CAISDASGAQKTQYF.

This clonotype was counted a few times. CDR3 loop: CASSLDLGNTIYF. CDR3 bases: TGTGCCAGCAGCTTAGACCTGGGAAACACCATATATTTT. The chain has TRBV7-9 and TRBJ1-3; D is undetermined. Germline V lookup: CDR1 SEHNR, CDR2 FQNEAQ (reference sequence). V was clipped by 1 base and J by 4 bases, with 5 bases between them. The CDR3 runs 13 residues.

This clonotype was seen repeatedly, ten times or more. The chain uses TRBV5-1 and TRBJ2-5, with D perhaps TRBD1 or TRBD2 (5 bases each). This CDR3 has 13 amino acids. Trimming removed 0 bases from V and 4 bases from J, with 7 bases in between. Looked up from germline, CDR1 is SGHRS and CDR2 is YFSETQ. This CDR3 reads CASSLEGPETQYF. The CDR3 DNA follows: TGCGCCAGCAGCTTGGAGGGACCAGAGACCCAGTACTTC. Complete variable domain (other parts from reference TRBV5-1 and TRBJ2-5): KAGVTQTPRYLIKTRGQQVTLSCSPISGHRSVSWYQQTPGQGLQFLFEYFSETQRNKGNFPGRFSGRQFSNSRSEMNVSTLELGDSALYLCASSLEGPETQYFGPGTRLLVL.

This clonotype showed up just a few times. This chain links TRBV12-3 or TRBV12-4 with TRBJ1-4, with a possible D match to TRBD1 (5 bases). This CDR3 has 14 amino acids. The germline V and J ends were trimmed by 6 bases and 5 bases, with 13 bases remaining between them. CDR3 nucleotide sequence: TGTGCCAGCAGGCCCACGGGGGGGAATGAAAAACTGTTTTTT. Amino acids: CASRPTGGNEKLFF.

This clonotype was seen a few times. This chain uses TRBV9 with TRBJ1-1, with 11 bases matching TRBD1. This CDR3 region has 15 residues. The germline gives CDR1 SGDLS, CDR2 YYNGEE. With V trimmed by 0 bases and J by 4 bases, 2 bases remained unmatched. CDR3 sequence: CASSVAGTGGTEAFF. CDR3 nucleotides: TGTGCCAGCAGCGTAGCGGGGACAGGGGGCACTGAAGCTTTCTTT.

The genes are TRBV3-1 and TRBJ2-4, with D possibly matching TRBD2 (5 bases). The CDR3 totals 11 residues. Germline V gene data show CDR1 as LGHDT and CDR2 as YNNKEL (reference sequence). V was cut by 3 bases and J by 8 bases, with 5 bases left in between. DNA for the CDR3: TGTGCCAGCAGCCAGCGGGACATTCAGTACTTC. Amino acid sequence: CASSQRDIQYF.

The chain combines TRBV4-2 with TRBJ2-5; D tentatively fits TRBD1 or TRBD2 (5 bases each). CDR1 and CDR2 from the germline V gene are LGHNA and YNFKEQ. The V end was cut by 0 bases, the J end by 6 bases, with 14 bases between. The CDR3 extends over 15 amino acids. CDR3 DNA: TGTGCCAGCAGCCAAGAGCAGGGAGCGTTCCAGACCCAGTACTTC. Protein product: CASSQEQGAFQTQYF.

This chain links TRBV3-1 with TRBJ2-7; 9 positions match TRBD1. Unmatched junction bases numbered 8, after V lost 2 bases and J lost 9 bases. The V gene's germline CDR1 is LGHDT and CDR2 YNNKEL (reference sequence). The CDR3 has 14 residues. The CDR3 DNA reads as TGTGCCAGCAGCCAACGGGACAGGGCCCCAGGGCAGTACTTC. This sequence encodes CASSQRDRAPGQYF.

The chain is built from TRBV6-1 and TRBJ2-3; no firm D call. The V gene's germline CDR1 is MNHNS and CDR2 SASEGT. There are 15 residues in the CDR3. The V and J ends lost 0 bases and 0 bases respectively, with 7 bases between them. This CDR3 is CASSEATASTDTQYF. In nucleotides, the CDR3 is TGTGCCAGCAGTGAAGCAACAGCTAGCACAGATACGCAGTATTTT.

The chain carries TRBV7-8 and TRBJ2-1; D is unclear. Trimming stripped 5 bases from V and 0 bases from J, with 14 bases between. CDR3 length: 16 amino acids. The germline V gene has CDR1 SGHVS and CDR2 FQNEAQ. CDR3 amino acids: CASSRRGRVSYNEQFF. The CDR3 DNA reads as TGTGCCAGCAGCCGAAGAGGCAGAGTCTCCTACAATGAGCAGTTCTTC. The full variable domain, with the rest looked up from reference TRBV7-8 and TRBJ2-1, is GAGVSQSPRYKVAKRGQDVALRCDPISGHVSLFWYQQALGQGPEFLTYFQNEAQLDKSGLPSDRFFAERPEGSVSTLKIQRTQQEDSAVYLCASSRRGRVSYNEQFFGPGTRLTVL.

In DNA form, the CDR3 reads TGCAGCATAACGAGGACTATGGACACTGAAGCTTTCTTT. It yields the protein CSITRTMDTEAFF. The rearrangement joins TRBV29-1 to TRBJ1-1; D gene uncertain. The CDR3 runs to 13 residues. V lost 8 bases and J 3 bases, leaving 16 bases between the germline ends. Germline CDR1 reads SQVTM; CDR2 reads ANQGSEA.

This clonotype was counted a few times. V is TRBV4-3 and J is TRBJ2-3; 9 nucleotides line up with TRBD2. V lost 3 bases, J lost 6 bases, and 10 bases stayed unmatched. Germline lookup yields CDR1 LGHNA and CDR2 YSLEER. This CDR3 is built from 16 residues. For the CDR3, the DNA is TGCGCCAGCAGCCATTTGAAAGCGGGGGGAGGTGATACGCAGTATTTT. Translation gives CASSHLKAGGGDTQYF.

The chain has TRBV20-1 and TRBJ2-3; possibly TRBD2 for D (7 bases). V was trimmed by 0 bases and J by 2 bases, leaving 15 bases between them. Germline values: CDR1 DFQATT, CDR2 SNEGSKA (reference sequence). CDR3 length: 16 amino acids. CDR3 in amino acids: CSARDPGGQSTDTQYF. The DNA of the CDR3 is TGCAGTGCTAGAGATCCCGGGGGGCAGTCCACAGATACGCAGTATTTT.

This clonotype was detected only a few times. Likely a read error: the CDR3 ends without its conserved phenylalanine or tryptophan. V is TRBV4-1 and J is TRBJ2-4, with 7 bases identical to TRBD1. CDR1 is MGHRA and CDR2 is YSYEKL in the germline V gene. This CDR3 region has 15 residues. The V segment lost 2 bases and the J segment 1 base; nucleotides outside the gene matches: 2. The CDR3 here is CASSQQDRAKNIQYL. The DNA for the CDR3 is TGCGCCAGCAGCCAACAGGACAGGGCCAAAAACATTCAGTACCTC.

The genes are TRBV14 and TRBJ2-3, with D possibly matching TRBD1 (6 bases). Germline-derived CDR1 and CDR2 are SGHDN and FVKESK. This CDR3 has 14 amino acids. V lost 7 bases, J lost 6 bases, and 17 bases lay in between. The CDR3 DNA sequence: TGTGCCAGCAACCGTGGGGGCCTTCACGATACGCAGTATTTT. This translates into CASNRGGLHDTQYF.

This clonotype turned up a few times. The chain carries TRBV7-8 and TRBJ2-7, with no clear D. V was shortened by 2 bases and J by 7 bases, with 9 bases between the two germline ends. The CDR3 contains 12 residues. CDR1 and CDR2 from the germline V gene are SGHVS and FQNEAQ. The CDR3 spells CASSLRNGEQYF. Written as DNA, the CDR3 is TGTGCCAGCAGCTTAAGGAACGGGGAGCAGTACTTC.

This clonotype was counted a few times. The chain combines TRBV7-2 with TRBJ2-2; TRBD2 matches at 7 bases. The CDR3 has 14 residues. V was pared by 4 bases and J by 3 bases, with 2 bases of the junction left unmatched. The germline V gene has CDR1 SGHTA and CDR2 FQGNSA. CDR3 protein: CASSYGLDTGELFF. CDR3 in DNA: TGTGCCAGCAGCTATGGACTAGACACCGGGGAGCTGTTTTTT.

This sequence joins TRBV20-1 and TRBJ1-5, with 9 bases aligning to TRBD1. V was clipped by 2 bases and J by 13 bases; unmatched bases: 9. Germline CDR1 DFQATT, CDR2 SNEGSKA (reference sequence). This CDR3 spans 13 amino acids. Here the CDR3 reads CSARQDRGSIQHF. The CDR3 nucleotides read TGCAGTGCTAGACAAGACAGGGGGTCGATTCAGCATTTT.

The sample holds a few counts of this clonotype. J is TRBJ2-7 and V is TRBV20-1, with D unclear. The length of the CDR3 is 12 residues. The ends were cut back, 6 bases at V and 3 bases at J, with 12 bases in the middle. Germline V gene data show CDR1 as DFQATT and CDR2 as SNEGSKA (reference sequence). CDR3 nucleotide sequence: TGCAGTGCCACACTGGGTTTCTACGAGCAGTACTTC. It specifies CSATLGFYEQYF.

The chain combines TRBV7-2 with TRBJ2-1, with 9 positions matching TRBD2. Germline CDR1 SGHTA, CDR2 FQGNSA. J gave up 0 bases and V 4 bases, and 4 bases lay outside the gene matches. CDR3 length equals 16 residues. The CDR3 spells CASSSKRGDSYNEQFF. CDR3 DNA: TGTGCCAGCAGCTCCAAGCGGGGGGACTCCTACAATGAGCAGTTCTTC. Variable domain in full (rest from reference TRBV7-2 and TRBJ2-1): GAGVSQSPSNKVTEKGKDVELRCDPISGHTALYWYRQSLGQGLEFLIYFQGNSAPDKSGLPSDRFSAERTGGSVSTLTIQRTQQEDSAVYLCASSSKRGDSYNEQFFGPGTRLTVL.

V gene TRBV6-5 combines with J gene TRBJ2-5; 10 bases line up with TRBD2. V shed 4 bases and J 6 bases; nucleotides not matched to a gene: 11. The CDR3 is 16 residues long. Germline V gene data show CDR1 as MNHEY and CDR2 as SVGAGI. For the CDR3, the DNA is TGTGCCAGCAGTTCAGCCCAGCGGGGGGGCCTGCAGACCCAGTACTTC. Its translation is CASSSAQRGGLQTQYF.

This clonotype was counted a few times. This chain links TRBV14 with TRBJ2-1; D is tentatively TRBD1 or TRBD2 (7 bases each). The end of the DNA is better explained by TRBJ2-7, so the J call may be wrong. This CDR3 has 13 amino acids. Germline-derived CDR1 and CDR2 are SGHDN and FVKESK. The CDR3 DNA reads as TGTGCCAGTGCGGGGAGGGACAGATACGAGCAGTACTTC. Translated, it gives CASAGRDRYEQYF.

The V and J genes are TRBV6-5 and TRBJ1-1; TRBD1 matches at 8 bases. This CDR3 is 16 amino acids long. Germline values: CDR1 MNHEY, CDR2 SVGAGI. Losses at the gene ends were 1 base for V and 1 base for J; bases not matched to a gene: 5. CDR3 in DNA: TGTGCCAGCAGTTACTGGGCAGGGGGCGGGAACACTGAAGCTTTCTTT. This translates into CASSYWAGGGNTEAFF.